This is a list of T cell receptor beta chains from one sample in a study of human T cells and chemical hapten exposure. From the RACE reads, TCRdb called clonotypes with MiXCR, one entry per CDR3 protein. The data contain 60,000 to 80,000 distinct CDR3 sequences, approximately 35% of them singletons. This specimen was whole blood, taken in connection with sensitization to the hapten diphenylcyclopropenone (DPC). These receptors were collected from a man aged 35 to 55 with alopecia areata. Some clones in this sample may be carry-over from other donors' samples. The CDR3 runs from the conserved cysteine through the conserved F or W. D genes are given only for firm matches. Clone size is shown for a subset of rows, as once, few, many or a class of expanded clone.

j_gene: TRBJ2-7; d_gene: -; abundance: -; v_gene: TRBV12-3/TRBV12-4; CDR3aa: CASSLPGKYEQYF; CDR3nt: TGTGCCAGCAGTTTACCGGGGAAGTACGAGCAGTACTTC
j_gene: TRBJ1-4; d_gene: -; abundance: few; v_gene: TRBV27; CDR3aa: CASSTRQDPNEKLFF; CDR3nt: TGTGCCAGCAGTACCCGACAGGACCCTAATGAAAAACTGTTTTTT
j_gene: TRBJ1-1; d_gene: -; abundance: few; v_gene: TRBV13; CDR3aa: CASSLTYRTEAFF; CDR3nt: TGTGCCAGCAGCCTGACTTACAGGACTGAAGCTTTCTTT
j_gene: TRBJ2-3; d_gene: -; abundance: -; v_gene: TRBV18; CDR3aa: CASSPASGADTQYF; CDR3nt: TGTGCCAGCTCACCAGCCAGCGGCGCAGATACGCAGTATTTT
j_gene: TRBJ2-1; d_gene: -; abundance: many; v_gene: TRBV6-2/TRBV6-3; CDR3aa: CASTTLWLNLGEQFF; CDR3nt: TGTGCCAGCACTACACTTTGGCTGAACCTGGGGGAGCAGTTCTTC
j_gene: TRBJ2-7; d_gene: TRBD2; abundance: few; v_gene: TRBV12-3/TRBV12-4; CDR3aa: CASSLVLAGLYEQYF; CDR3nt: TGTGCCAGCAGTTTAGTCCTAGCGGGACTCTACGAGCAGTACTTC
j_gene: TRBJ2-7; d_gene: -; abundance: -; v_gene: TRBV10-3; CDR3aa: CAISESKVSGAYEQYF; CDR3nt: TGTGCCATCAGTGAGTCGAAGGTCTCAGGGGCCTACGAGCAGTACTTC
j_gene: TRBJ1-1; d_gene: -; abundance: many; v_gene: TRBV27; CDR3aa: CASSSGDLGTEAFF; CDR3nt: TGTGCCAGCAGTTCGGGCGATTTAGGGACTGAAGCTTTCTTT
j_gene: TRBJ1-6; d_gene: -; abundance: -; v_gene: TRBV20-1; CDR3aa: CSAIIRGANSPLHF; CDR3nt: TGCAGTGCTATCATTCGGGGCGCGAATTCACCCCTCCACTTT
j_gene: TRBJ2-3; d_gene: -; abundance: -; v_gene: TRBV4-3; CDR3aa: CASSQDRVGTDTQYF; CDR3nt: TGCGCCAGCAGCCAAGATCGGGTGGGCACAGATACGCAGTATTTT
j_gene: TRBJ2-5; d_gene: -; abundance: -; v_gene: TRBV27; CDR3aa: CASSLSNEETQYF; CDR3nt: TGTGCCAGCAGTTTATCGAACGAAGAGACCCAGTACTTC
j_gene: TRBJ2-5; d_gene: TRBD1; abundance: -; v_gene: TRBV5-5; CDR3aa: CASSLVPGGVETQYF; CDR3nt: TGTGCCAGCAGCTTGGTTCCAGGGGGCGTAGAGACCCAGTACTTC
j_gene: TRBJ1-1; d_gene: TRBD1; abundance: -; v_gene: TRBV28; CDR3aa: CASSSFAGTGENTEAFF; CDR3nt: TGTGCCAGCAGTTCATTTGCCGGGACAGGGGAGAACACTGAAGCTTTCTTT
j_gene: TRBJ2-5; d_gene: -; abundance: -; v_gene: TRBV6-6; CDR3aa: CASSYSMGQGQETQYF; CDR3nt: TGTGCCAGCAGTTACTCGATGGGCCAGGGGCAGGAGACCCAGTACTTC
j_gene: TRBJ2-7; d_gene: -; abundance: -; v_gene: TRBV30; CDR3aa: CAWGRQDEQYF; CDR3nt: TGTGCCTGGGGCCGACAGGACGAGCAGTACTTC
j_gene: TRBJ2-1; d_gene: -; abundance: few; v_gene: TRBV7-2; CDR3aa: CASSPWMVYEQFF; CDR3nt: TGTGCCAGCAGCCCCTGGATGGTTTATGAGCAGTTCTTC
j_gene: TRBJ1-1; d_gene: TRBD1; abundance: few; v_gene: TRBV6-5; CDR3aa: CASSYFRGSVNTEAFF; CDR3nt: TGTGCCAGCAGTTACTTCAGGGGGTCGGTGAACACTGAAGCTTTCTTT
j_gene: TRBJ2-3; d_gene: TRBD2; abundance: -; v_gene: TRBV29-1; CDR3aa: CSVEQREGSGVDTQYF; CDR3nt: TGCAGCGTTGAACAGCGGGAGGGTTCAGGGGTAGATACGCAGTATTTT
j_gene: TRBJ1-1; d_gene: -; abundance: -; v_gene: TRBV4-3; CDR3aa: CASSQARQSTEAFF; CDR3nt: TGCGCCAGCAGCCAAGCTAGACAGAGCACTGAAGCTTTCTTT
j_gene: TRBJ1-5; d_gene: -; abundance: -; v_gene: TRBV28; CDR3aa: CASRSLGISNQPQHF; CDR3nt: TGTGCCAGCAGGAGTTTGGGGATCAGCAATCAGCCCCAGCATTTT